This T cell receptor (beta chain) was recorded in a study of blood T cell repertoires in COVID-19. Study-wide background: Collection of acute and convalescent COVID-19 samples took place in the United States, Italy and Spain. The analysed material was cDNA or gDNA that came from T cells, B-cell-depleted T cells, or PBMCs.

The table came from immunoSEQ multiplex PCR; TCRdb's copy has only in-frame clones and leaves some out. The sample shows 250,000 or so clones, 80% to 90% of them seen only once. Participant-given clinical history determined each cohort assignment. V lost 4 bases, J lost 4 bases, and 23 bases lay in between. The CDR3 is 18 residues long. Germline loops: CDR1 SGHKS, CDR2 YYEKEE (reference sequence). The source of this sequence is a woman between 25 and 40 years old with acute COVID-19. The chain links TRBV5-5 to TRBJ2-2, with D possibly matching TRBD2 (5 bases). The sample was PBMCs or T cells enriched from blood (not recorded which). The CDR3 region is CASSPLGSGIGLTGELFF. CDR3 DNA sequence: TGTGCCAGCAGCCCCCTCGGCTCGGGGATTGGCCTCACCGGGGAGCTGTTTTTT. Using reference TRBV5-5 and TRBJ2-2 for the parts outside the CDR3, the full variable domain is DAGVTQSPTHLIKTRGQQVTLRCSPISGHKSVSWYQQVLGQGPQFIFQYYEKEERGRGNFPDRFSARQFPNYSSELNVNALLLGDSALYLCASSPLGSGIGLTGELFFGEGSRLTVL.